The 18 T cell receptor beta chains below come from one sample, sequenced in a study of CD8+CD57+ T cells in acquired aplastic anemia. The use of genomic DNA as template underpinned the TCR beta VDJ and CDR3 profiling. One entry per CDR3 protein results from TCRdb running MiXCR on the reads. Of 150,000 to 200,000 distinct CDR3 sequences in the sample, 64% were seen once. The sample comprised sorted CD4+, CD8+, or CD8+CD57+ T cells (not recorded which) from PBMCs. The receptors were gathered from a human donor with severe aplastic anemia or a healthy control (not recorded which).

This clonotype has a single count. The conserved closing phenylalanine or tryptophan is absent in this CDR3, likely reflecting a read error. The chain employs TRBV27 and TRBJ2-7; the D gene is possibly TRBD2 (6 bases). The CDR3 runs 14 residues. The V and J ends lost 5 bases and 3 bases respectively, with 14 bases between them. Germline V gives CDR1 MNHEY, CDR2 SMNVEV (reference sequence). The CDR3: CASSITGTYYEQYL. CDR3 in DNA: TGTGCCAGCAGTATAACCGGGACTTACTACGAGCAGTACCTC.

This clonotype was counted ten times or more. The chain joins TRBV9 to TRBJ1-1; possibly TRBD1 for D (5 bases). Germline-derived CDR1 and CDR2 are SGDLS and YYNGEE. CDR3 length: 15 residues. V was cut by 6 bases and J by 0 bases, with 15 bases left in between. In nucleotides, the CDR3 is TGTGCCAGCACCCCGGGGGGTCGGATGAACACTGAAGCTTTCTTT. Translated: CASTPGGRMNTEAFF.

The rearrangement uses TRBV7-9 and TRBJ1-4; no firm D call. The CDR3 has 13 amino acids. CDR1 and CDR2 from the germline V gene are SEHNR and FQNEAQ (reference sequence). With 2 bases removed from V and 8 bases from J, the gap between germline ends came to 9 bases. This CDR3 is CASSLNWEEKLFF. Here the CDR3 DNA reads TGTGCCAGCAGCTTAAATTGGGAGGAAAAACTGTTTTTT.

This rearrangement joins TRBV4-2 to TRBJ2-7; 9 bases align to TRBD2. V dropped 1 base and J dropped 0; count of bases not matched to a gene: 4. Germline V gene data show CDR1 as LGHNA and CDR2 as YNFKEQ. The CDR3 contains 16 residues. Written as DNA, the CDR3 is TGTGCCAGCAGCCAAGGACTAGCGGCAAGCTCCTACGAGCAGTACTTC. This codes for CASSQGLAASSYEQYF.

The chain is built from TRBV24-1 and TRBJ2-3, with 9 bases aligning to TRBD2. J was trimmed by 7 bases and V by 9 bases; bases with no gene match: 7. The CDR3 is 13 residues long. CDR1 is KGHDR, CDR2 SFDVKD, per germline. CDR3 protein: CATAGTSKNTQYF. CDR3 nucleotide sequence: TGTGCCACCGCCGGGACTAGCAAGAATACGCAGTATTTT.

The V call is TRBV20-1, the J call TRBJ2-1; 12 positions match TRBD2. CDR3 size: 14 residues. Germline V CDR1 and CDR2: DFQATT, SNEGSKA (reference sequence). V gave up 6 bases and J gave up 6 bases; unmatched junction bases: 6. CDR3 sequence: CSANLLAGGNEQFF. In DNA, the CDR3 is TGCAGTGCCAACCTACTAGCGGGAGGCAATGAGCAGTTCTTC.

The chain links TRBV28 to TRBJ2-7; 7 bases are a match to TRBD2. The germline V gene has CDR1 MDHEN and CDR2 SYDVKM. With V trimmed by 6 bases and J by 3 bases, 20 bases remained unmatched. This CDR3 comprises 18 residues. CDR3 amino acids: CASSFLAPLGTKSYEQYF. The CDR3 DNA follows: TGTGCCAGCAGCTTCCTAGCCCCACTAGGGACTAAAAGCTACGAGCAGTACTTC.

The rearrangement links TRBV7-3 to TRBJ2-1; 14 bases are shared with TRBD2. This CDR3 has 15 residues. V was pared by 5 bases and J by 9 bases, with 6 bases of the junction left unmatched. Looked up from germline, CDR1 is SGHTA and CDR2 is FQGTGA. The CDR3 sequence: CASSPRTSGGSEQFF. The DNA for the CDR3 is TGTGCCAGCAGCCCGAGGACTAGCGGGGGGAGTGAGCAGTTCTTC. Full variable domain (outside the CDR3, taken from reference TRBV7-3 and TRBJ2-1): GAGVSQTPSNKVTEKGKYVELRCDPISGHTALYWYRQSLGQGPEFLIYFQGTGAADDSGLPNDRFFAVRPEGSVSTLKIQRTERGDSAVYLCASSPRTSGGSEQFFGPGTRLTVL.

The chain is built from TRBV7-9 and TRBJ1-3, with 10 bases aligning to TRBD1. The CDR3 spans 14 residues. V was pared by 4 bases and J by 7 bases, with 4 bases of the junction left unmatched. CDR1 is SEHNR, CDR2 FQNEAQ, per germline (reference sequence). The CDR3 spells CASSSGQGVNTIYF. CDR3 in DNA: TGTGCCAGCAGCTCAGGACAGGGGGTGAACACCATATATTTT.

CDR3 in DNA: TGTGCCATCAGTGAGCCCTCGCGGGACAGGGTAGCTAAAGCTTTCTTT. This translates into CAISEPSRDRVAKAFF. The V and J genes are TRBV10-3 and TRBJ1-1; 9 bases line up with TRBD1. The germline CDR1 and CDR2 sequences are ENHRY and SYGVKD. The junction had 13 bases not matched to a gene; V was cut back by 2 bases and J by 9 bases. The CDR3 consists of 16 residues.

The chain recombines TRBV7-9 with TRBJ2-7; possibly TRBD2 for D (5 bases). Germline V gene lookup returns CDR1 SEHNR and CDR2 FQNEAQ (reference sequence). This CDR3 spans 15 amino acids. Deletions cut 5 bases from V and 2 bases from J, with 16 bases between. For the CDR3, the DNA is TGTGCCAGCAGCCAATCCACCGGGATGCCCTACGAGCAGTACTTC. Its protein is CASSQSTGMPYEQYF.

The CDR3, as DNA: TGTGCCAGCAGTTCAGGGTTGTGGCAGCCCCAGCATTTT. This gives the protein CASSSGLWQPQHF. The rearrangement uses TRBV2 and TRBJ1-5; the D gene is possibly TRBD1 (5 bases). The CDR3 extends over 13 amino acids. V lost 5 bases and J lost 7, with 12 bases in between. Germline V gene sequence: CDR1 SNHLY, CDR2 FYNNEI.

This clonotype was seen a handful of times. The rearrangement links TRBV6-1 to TRBJ2-7, with 9 bases aligning to TRBD1. This CDR3 spans 15 amino acids. Germline CDR1 and CDR2: MNHNS and SASEGT. The V segment lost 2 bases and the J segment 1 base; nucleotides outside the gene matches: 3. This chain's CDR3 is CASSEWGQGSYEQYF. The CDR3 DNA reads as TGTGCCAGCAGTGAATGGGGACAGGGTTCCTACGAGCAGTACTTC.

V is TRBV5-1 and J is TRBJ2-1, with D maybe TRBD1 (5 bases). There are 14 residues in the CDR3. V lost 3 bases to trimming and J lost 2 bases, with 9 bases between them. Germline CDR1 is SGHRS and CDR2 is YFSETQ. The CDR3 region is CASSSQGPYNEQFF. CDR3 bases: TGCGCCAGCAGCTCGCAGGGTCCCTACAATGAGCAGTTCTTC.

The chain combines TRBV15 with TRBJ2-5; D possibly corresponds to TRBD2 (11 bases). V was pared by 10 bases and J by 1 base, with 31 bases between. Germline CDR1 LNHNV, CDR2 YYDKDF (reference sequence). The CDR3 length is 19 residues. The CDR3 DNA is TGTGCCAGCAGTGGGACAGGGGTTACTAGCGGGAGATTCCAAGAGACCCAGTACTTC. Translated: CASSGTGVTSGRFQETQYF. Full variable domain (missing parts from reference TRBV15 and TRBJ2-5): DAMVIQNPRYQVTQFGKPVTLSCSQTLNHNVMYWYQQKSSQAPKLLFHYYDKDFNNEADTPDNFQSRRPNTSFCFLDIRSPGLGDTAMYLCASSGTGVTSGRFQETQYFGPGTRLLVL.

The chain uses TRBV24-1 and TRBJ2-1; D remains unclear. V dropped 0 bases and J dropped 10 bases, with 6 bases sitting between them. This CDR3 is 12 amino acids long. Germline V gene lookup returns CDR1 KGHDR and CDR2 SFDVKD. The CDR3 region has the DNA TGTGCCACCAGTGATTTGGGGAAGGAGCAGTTCTTC. Translation gives CATSDLGKEQFF.

The chain carries TRBV10-1 and TRBJ2-3; D unresolved. Germline CDR1 and CDR2: WNHNN and SYGVQD (reference sequence). The CDR3 length is 13 residues. V lost 9 bases to trimming and J lost 4 bases, with 14 bases between them. Here the CDR3 reads CASRTRAADTQYF. The CDR3 DNA sequence: TGCGCCAGTCGAACAAGGGCCGCAGATACGCAGTATTTT.

The rearrangement uses TRBV19 and TRBJ2-7; 7 nucleotides agree with TRBD2. The germline CDR1 and CDR2 sequences are LNHDA and SQIVND (reference sequence). V lost 5 bases to trimming and J lost 2 bases; unmatched junction nucleotides: 6. CDR3 length equals 14 residues. The CDR3 nucleotides are TGTGCCAGTAGTGTAACCGGGACTACCTACGAGCAGTACTTC. It specifies CASSVTGTTYEQYF.